This T cell receptor (beta chain) was found in a study of cytomegalovirus exposure and HLA in healthy donors. Regarding the study as a whole: Reportedly, cytomegalovirus status was diagnosed with high sensitivity and specificity. Specific recognition of CMV antigens was confirmed in vitro for three chains (all CMV-associated). The listing of some 170 TCR beta chains classed them as cytomegalovirus-associated.

To note about this clone: The antigen is unknown.

The method was immunoSEQ multiplex PCR; TCRdb's version includes in-frame clones alone and lacks a portion of them. The table lists 200,000 or so clones, around 84% of them singletons. The CDR3 length is 15 residues. Trimming cost V 2 bases and J 3 bases; bases outside gene matches: 5. The V gene's germline CDR1 is SGDLS and CDR2 YYNGEE. The study drew the donors from its approximately 120-subject validation cohort, separate from the approximately 700-subject first cohort. The sequence was collected from a woman between 25 and 40 years old in good health and CMV-seropositive. Sequencing was performed on PBMCs. The chain carries TRBV9 and TRBJ1-1; 9 nucleotides agree with TRBD1. CDR3 coding DNA: TGTGCCAGCAGCGTGACGACAGGGGGGTACACTGAAGCTTTCTTT. Protein product: CASSVTTGGYTEAFF.